This TCR beta chain was captured by sequencing in a study of blood T cell repertoires in COVID-19. In germline, CDR1 is LNHDA, CDR2 SQIVND (reference sequence). V gave up 1 base and J gave up 7 bases; unmatched junction bases: 7. The CDR3 has 17 residues. Authors' methods: Amplification of reference gene primers was used by the study to estimate nucleated cell counts. Data came from immunoSEQ multiplex PCR; TCRdb stores just in-frame clones and leaves some out. That table gives V, J and clone size, and the DNA gave D and trimming. The sample consists of 150,000 or so clones, about 90% of them appearing once.

The sequenced material came from peripheral blood. The chain is built from TRBV19 and TRBJ2-2; 12 positions agree with TRBD2. The sequence came from a middle-aged man with acute or convalescent COVID-19. CDR3: CASSIVRLAGANGELFF. CDR3 nucleotides: TGTGCCAGTAGTATAGTTCGACTAGCGGGAGCTAACGGGGAGCTGTTTTTT. Full variable domain (missing parts from reference TRBV19 and TRBJ2-2): DGGITQSPKYLFRKEGQNVTLSCEQNLNHDAMYWYRQDPGQGLRLIYYSQIVNDFQKGDIAEGYSVSREKKESFPLTVTSAQKNPTAFYLCASSIVRLAGANGELFFGEGSRLTVL.